This entry lists 10 T cell receptor beta chains sequenced from one sample in a study of OX40 agonist ivuxolimab in advanced cancers. Method: immunoSEQ multiplex PCR; TCRdb's copy keeps in-frame clones and lacks some. The sample gives some 25,000 clones, 75% to 85% of which show up once; around a third is in the top ten. Source: CD4+ or CD8+ T cells sorted from blood, taken in a trial of the OX40 agonist ivuxolimab. The receptors come from an adult with an advanced solid tumor such as melanoma, head and neck, liver or kidney cancer.

The rearrangement uses TRBV4-1 and TRBJ1-2; 7 nucleotides line up with TRBD1. This CDR3 is built from 17 residues. The trim removed 1 base at V and 8 bases at J, leaving 16 bases unmatched. The germline CDR1 and CDR2 sequences are MGHRA and YSYEKL. CDR3 nucleotide sequence: TGCGCCAGCAGCCAAGGGGTTTCCCCACGGGACAGCACGGGCTACACCTTC. Translated: CASSQGVSPRDSTGYTF.

This clone is a singleton in its sample. The gene calls are TRBV2 and TRBJ2-5; D is unresolved. V was clipped by 8 bases and J by 5 bases, with 12 bases between them. Per germline, CDR1 SNHLY and CDR2 FYNNEI. CDR3 length: 12 residues. CDR3 loop: CASGYLGETQYF. CDR3 DNA: TGTGCCAGCGGATACCTCGGGGAGACCCAGTACTTC.

V usage is TRBV11-3 and J usage is TRBJ2-2; no definite D call. From germline, CDR1 is SGHNT and CDR2 YENEEA. V shed 4 bases and J shed 0 bases, with 3 bases lying between them. This CDR3 has 13 residues. CDR3 sequence: CASSYTNTGELFF. As DNA, the CDR3 is TGTGCCAGCAGCTACACGAACACCGGGGAGCTGTTTTTT.

The chain uses TRBV19 and TRBJ1-1; possible D gene TRBD1, 6 bases. The CDR3 contains 11 residues. The ends were cut back, 9 bases at V and 4 bases at J, with 9 bases in the middle. Per the germline V gene, CDR1 is LNHDA and CDR2 is SQIVND (reference sequence). CDR3 protein: CASGQLTEAFF. In DNA form, the CDR3 reads TGTGCCAGCGGACAGCTCACTGAAGCTTTCTTT. Filled out from reference TRBV19 and TRBJ1-1, the complete variable domain reads DGGITQSPKYLFRKEGQNVTLSCEQNLNHDAMYWYRQDPGQGLRLIYYSQIVNDFQKGDIAEGYSVSREKKESFPLTVTSAQKNPTAFYLCASGQLTEAFFGQGTRLTVV.

The rearrangement uses TRBV5-4 and TRBJ2-1; 12 bases are shared with TRBD2. V was pared by 4 bases and J by 6 bases, with 8 bases of the junction left unmatched. The CDR3 extends over 16 amino acids. Germline assignment: CDR1 SGHNT and CDR2 YYREEE (reference sequence). This CDR3 is CASSPPSGGGGNEQFF. Here the CDR3 DNA reads TGTGCCAGCAGCCCCCCTAGCGGGGGGGGCGGCAATGAGCAGTTCTTC. Full variable domain (remainder filled in from reference TRBV5-4 and TRBJ2-1): ETGVTQSPTHLIKTRGQQVTLRCSSQSGHNTVSWYQQALGQGPQFIFQYYREEENGRGNFPPRFSGLQFPNYSSELNVNALELDDSALYLCASSPPSGGGGNEQFFGPGTRLTVL.

The J gene is TRBJ1-4, the V gene TRBV9, with D perhaps TRBD1 (6 bases). Per the germline V gene, CDR1 is SGDLS and CDR2 is YYNGEE. CDR3 length: 17 amino acids. V was trimmed by 4 bases and J by 0 bases, leaving 16 bases between them. The DNA of the CDR3 is TGTGCCAGCAGCCAGTTCAGGGGCGGATCAACTAATGAAAAACTGTTTTTT. This translates into CASSQFRGGSTNEKLFF.

The CDR3 protein is CASSYVEDYEQYF. The DNA of the CDR3 is TGTGCCAGCAGTTACGTTGAGGACTACGAGCAGTACTTC. The rearrangement links TRBV6-5 to TRBJ2-7; D is unclear. Looked up from germline, CDR1 is MNHEY and CDR2 is SVGAGI. The ends were cut back, 2 bases at V and 3 bases at J, with 8 bases in the middle. This CDR3 region has 13 residues.

The chain recombines TRBV7-2 with TRBJ1-6, with TRBD1 identical over 9 bases. Germline CDR1 reads SGHTA; CDR2 reads FQGNSA. With V trimmed by 6 bases and J by 8 bases, 5 bases remained unmatched. This CDR3 comprises 14 residues. CDR3 amino acids: CASRPGQGYSPLHF. CDR3 nucleotide sequence: TGTGCCAGCAGACCGGGACAGGGTTATTCACCCCTCCACTTT.

The J gene is TRBJ1-4, the V gene TRBV5-7, with a tentative D call TRBD1 (5 bases). TRBV5-7 is placed among ORFs of uncertain function. CDR3 length equals 12 residues. Trimming took off 3 bases at V and 15 bases at J, with 15 bases between the two ends. In DNA, the CDR3 is TGTGCCAGCAGCTACGGGACCGCCCTATTGTTTTTT. Its translation: CASSYGTALLFF.

The rearrangement joins TRBV9 to TRBJ1-2, with unresolved D. The germline V and J ends were trimmed by 3 bases and 7 bases, with 7 bases remaining between them. Looked up from germline, CDR1 is SGDLS and CDR2 is YYNGEE. This CDR3 region has 11 residues. Here the CDR3 reads CASSATGGYTF. CDR3 coding DNA: TGTGCCAGCAGCGCGACGGGTGGCTACACCTTC.